The clone carrying this T cell receptor (beta chain) was counted many times. Antigen specificity is unknown. TCRdb itself ran the 5' RACE reads through MiXCR, one entry per CDR3 protein. The top ten hold 3.5% of the sample, which has fewer than 550,000 distinct CDR3 sequences, about 5.4% seen once. The data stem from a study of CD8 T cells in ankylosing spondylitis. Overall study results and limits: Ankylosing spondylitis blood appeared to carry a characteristic TCR beta motif of several highly homologous variants.

The receptor was derived from a male donor with ankylosing spondylitis. The sample consisted of blood, either unsorted or a sorted T cell fraction (not recorded which).

The CDR3 coding sequence is TGCAGTGCACAACTGAATAGCAATCAGCCCCAGCATTTT. This codes for CSAQLNSNQPQHF. The chain employs TRBV20-1 and TRBJ1-5, with no clear D. This CDR3 region has 13 residues. Trimming left V 6 bases short and J 0 bases short, with 9 bases between. The germline V gene encodes CDR1 DFQATT and CDR2 SNEGSKA (reference sequence).